The rows below give T cell receptor beta chains drawn from one sample of a study of CD8 T cells in ankylosing spondylitis. A single record per CDR3 protein comes from TCRdb applying MiXCR to the 5' RACE reads. The repertoire has 7,500 or so distinct CDR3 sequences, more than 7.5% of them found once; the top ten carry 20% to 25%. Sequencing was performed on blood, either unsorted or a sorted T cell fraction (not recorded which). These receptors all stem from a male donor with ankylosing spondylitis or in good health (not recorded which). CDR3s leave out the opening cysteine and the closing phenylalanine or tryptophan. Each record gives: clone size, CDR3 length, V gene, CDR3 protein. Only some rows state a clone size, as once, few, many or a class for expanded clones.

>.|15|TRBV9
ASSSTGRGGLTDTQY
>many|12|TRBV9
ASSAGQGVEKLF
>many|13|TRBV9
ASSLGVGSGNTIY
>many|11|TRBV15
ATSRAKAGRAF
>few|11|TRBV9
ASSVEGYNEQF
>few|13|TRBV9
ASSVKGVRTDTQY
>many|14|TRBV9
ASSAIAGWGTGELF
>many|18|TRBV9
ASSVARGPSPYSGANVLT
>many|11|TRBV9
ASSPWGANEQF
>few|15|TRBV9
ASSVGLGQGKGNEQF
>medium-sized|14|TRBV9
ASSVTSGRFTDTQY
>many|14|TRBV9
ASSAQTGYSTDTQY
>few|15|TRBV9
ASSATGTGGRADTQY
>many|15|TRBV9
ASSVGRVDPLTGELF
>medium-sized|19|TRBV9
ASSPLYPGLAEGEWYNEQF
>medium-sized|10|TRBV9
ASGGDFYGYT
>many|12|TRBV9
ASSVDGGQETQY
>medium-sized|14|TRBV9
ASSDTRSSSYNEQF
>few|13|TRBV9
ASSVGGGWDETQY
>many|12|TRBV9
ASSVVTQGNEQF
>medium-sized|9|TRBV9
ASSAGGELF
>many|14|TRBV11-2
ASSFAGTGGTDTQY
>.|13|TRBV9
ASSVEGTGFNEQF
>many|15|TRBV9
ASSVNREGTNTGELF
>many|14|TRBV9
ASSPPSSGRYNEQF
>few|11|TRBV9
ASSVQGGGELF